Included here is one T cell receptor beta chain sequence, with context. Antigen unknown. After re-calling the 5' RACE reads, TCRdb lists one entry per CDR3 protein, DNA absent. The table for this sample gives fewer than 350,000 distinct CDR3 sequences. The V gene's germline CDR1 is DFQATT and CDR2 SNEGSKA (reference sequence). This CDR3 comprises 14 residues. The data originate from a study of monozygotic twins with inflammatory bowel disease. Points from the study as a whole: Limited statistical power may explain no repertoire similarity difference between concordant and discordant twins. IBD patients displayed reduced TCRbeta diversity (inverse Simpson) when set against healthy co-twins. Among IBD patients, fewer clonotypes were shared with others than among healthy twins, especially with disease activity.

The sample taken for sequencing was blood. This chain links TRBV20-1 with TRBJ2-3; TCRdb picks TRBD2, but there is no DNA to check that call. The TCR sequence derives from a human donor with ulcerative colitis or Crohn's disease, or a healthy co-twin of an affected twin (not recorded which). The CDR3 here is CSASRRELSDTQYF.